Sequencing of this T cell receptor beta chain was carried out in a study of cytomegalovirus exposure and HLA in healthy donors. Study findings and constraints: In a later analysis, donors in an Asian-associated ancestry cluster reportedly had fewer N-insertions in productive TCRs than the cohort mean. Later analysis indicated greater clonal expansion among HLA-associated TCR beta chains than among equally common other chains. Researchers catalogued under 200 TCR beta chains as cytomegalovirus-associated.

60 Vbeta and 13 Jbeta primers were used in PCR. Profiling relied on immunoSEQ multiplex PCR, and the TCRdb table lists in-frame clones only, not all of them. The table lists about 160,000 clones, around 68% of them singletons. A word on this clone: Its antigen remains unknown.

The CDR3 extends over 14 amino acids. V lost 4 bases and J lost 0; bases outside the gene matches: 4. The germline gives CDR1 SGHKS, CDR2 YYEKEE (reference sequence). What was sequenced was PBMCs. This chain uses TRBV5-5 with TRBJ2-7; 7 nucleotides match TRBD1. This sequence was found in a woman aged 35 to 49 in good health and CMV-seropositive. CDR3 amino acids: CASSGQASSYEQYF. The CDR3 DNA sequence: TGTGCCAGCAGCGGACAGGCGAGCTCCTACGAGCAGTACTTC.